The 17 T cell receptor beta chains listed next were all sequenced from one sample in a study of read filtering for tumor transcriptome and immune sequencing. This library used roughly 370 ng RNA and molecular barcoded adaptors spanning alpha/delta and beta/gamma chains. TCRdb re-called the reads through MiXCR, storing one row per CDR3 protein. The table records 35,000 to 40,000 distinct CDR3 sequences, roughly an eighth of them present only once. Material: a population of CD138-negative cells sorted from bone marrow. These receptors were taken from a donor older than 35 with multiple myeloma.

Ten or more counts support this clonotype. V usage is TRBV28 and J usage is TRBJ1-3, with 9 nucleotides matching TRBD1. Germline lookup yields CDR1 MDHEN and CDR2 SYDVKM. V dropped 5 bases and J dropped 4; count of bases not matched to a gene: 9. The CDR3 runs 16 residues. CDR3 sequence (DNA): TGTGCCAGCAGTCCCCGCGGACAGGGGTTCGGAAACACCATATATTTT. This translates into CASSPRGQGFGNTIYF.

The chain joins TRBV30 to TRBJ1-5, with no clear D. Trimming shortened V by 2 bases and J by 6 bases, and 17 bases separated the two germline ends. From germline, CDR1 is GTSNPN and CDR2 SVGIG (reference sequence). The CDR3 consists of 15 residues. The CDR3 loop is CAWSLLVGSSQPQHF. CDR3 DNA: TGTGCCTGGAGTCTCCTGGTGGGGAGTAGTCAGCCCCAGCATTTT.

A remark on this clonotype: A clone one base away is much larger, so this may be a read error. The V call is TRBV10-3, the J call TRBJ2-5; 10 bases match TRBD1. From germline, CDR1 is ENHRY and CDR2 SYGVKD. The CDR3 is 17 residues long. The CDR3 region has the DNA TGTGCCATCAGCGGGACAGGGGCTACCGTTTCAAAAGAGACCCAGTGCTTC. The encoded protein is CAISGTGATVSKETQCF.

This clonotype has more than one count but fewer than ten. A much larger clone differs by one base, so this may be a read error. Given the absence of the conserved phenylalanine or tryptophan at the CDR3 end, a read error is likely. The chain is built from TRBV28 and TRBJ2-7; 10 nucleotides line up with TRBD1. The V gene end was trimmed by 5 bases and the J gene end by 4 bases; junction bases not matched to a gene: 8. CDR3 length equals 15 residues. CDR1 and CDR2 (germline): MDHEN, SYDVKM. The CDR3 loop reads CASSPGQGGYYEQYS. The CDR3 coding sequence is TGTGCCAGCAGTCCTGGACAGGGGGGGTATTACGAGCAGTACTCC.

This clonotype was seen many times. V and J are TRBV4-1 and TRBJ1-6; 7 bases line up with TRBD1. This CDR3 comprises 15 residues. In germline, CDR1 is MGHRA, CDR2 YSYEKL. V lost 2 bases and J lost 9; bases outside the gene matches: 7. CDR3 sequence (DNA): TGCGCCAGCAGCCAACAGACAGGGACGCGTTCACCCCTCCACTTT. The encoded protein is CASSQQTGTRSPLHF.

As regards this clonotype: A much larger clone lies one base from this, so it may be a read error. The J gene is TRBJ1-5, the V gene TRBV20-1; the match to TRBD1 covers 7 bases. The CDR3 has 14 amino acids. The V gene's germline CDR1 is DFQATT and CDR2 SNEGSKA (reference sequence). The CDR3 sequence is CSASDRASNQPQRF. In DNA form, the CDR3 reads TGCAGTGCTAGCGACAGGGCCAGCAATCAGCCCCAGCGTTTT.

This clonotype has a count of ten or more. The V gene is TRBV20-1, the J gene TRBJ2-1; maybe TRBD2 (6 bases). The CDR3 runs 16 residues. The V end was cut by 0 bases, the J end by 7 bases, with 19 bases between. CDR1 is DFQATT, CDR2 SNEGSKA, per germline (reference sequence). CDR3 loop: CSARDRESDYRNEQFF. DNA for the CDR3: TGCAGTGCTAGAGATCGGGAGAGCGATTATCGGAATGAGCAGTTCTTC.

With respect to this clonotype: A read error may explain this, as a much larger clone is one base away. The gene calls are TRBV6-2 or TRBV6-3 and TRBJ2-5; TRBD2 agrees at 14 bases. The CDR3 is 17 amino acids. Germline values: CDR1 MNHEY, CDR2 SVGEGT. Germline trimming cut 0 bases from V and 5 bases from J; bases unmatched to any gene: 5. CDR3 DNA sequence: TGTGCCAGCAGTTACTCCCGGACTAGCGGGGGGTGGGAGACCCAGTACTTC. It is translated as CASSYSRTSGGWETQYF.

Many counts were recorded for this clonotype. The chain uses TRBV20-1 and TRBJ1-5; D not certain. The germline V and J ends were trimmed by 7 bases and 0 bases, with 10 bases remaining between them. This CDR3 has 13 amino acids. CDR1 is DFQATT and CDR2 is SNEGSKA in the germline V gene (reference sequence). CDR3 protein: CSGLADSNQPQHF. DNA for the CDR3: TGCAGTGGTCTGGCCGATAGCAATCAGCCCCAGCATTTT.

The rearrangement links TRBV11-2 to TRBJ2-5, with TRBD1 as a possible D gene (7 bases). The germline V and J ends were trimmed by 1 base and 2 bases, with 14 bases remaining between them. From germline, CDR1 is SGHAT and CDR2 FQNNGV. The CDR3 is 16 residues long. The CDR3 DNA is TGTGCCAGCAGCTTAGTAGGCGGGACAGCACAAGAGACCCAGTACTTC. This sequence encodes CASSLVGGTAQETQYF.

This clonotype has just a few counts. This chain uses TRBV5-1 with TRBJ2-7; 9 nucleotides align to TRBD1. This CDR3 spans 13 amino acids. Germline-derived CDR1 and CDR2 are SGHRS and YFSETQ. Losses at the gene ends were 6 bases for V and 7 bases for J; bases not matched to a gene: 8. The CDR3 region is CASIGGQGLEQYF. Written as DNA, the CDR3 is TGCGCCAGCATTGGAGGACAGGGGTTGGAGCAGTACTTC.

This clonotype showed up many times. V is TRBV27 and J is TRBJ2-3; the D is unclear. The CDR3 extends over 14 amino acids. The ends were cut back, 3 bases at V and 2 bases at J, with 9 bases in the middle. Germline values: CDR1 MNHEY, CDR2 SMNVEV (reference sequence). The CDR3 DNA reads TGTGCCAGCAGTTTCACACGGCTCACAGATACGCAGTATTTT. This gives the protein CASSFTRLTDTQYF.

This clonotype appeared many times. V usage is TRBV12-3 or TRBV12-4 and J usage is TRBJ2-5, with 10 positions matching TRBD1. The CDR3 consists of 14 residues. Trimming removed 6 bases from V and 7 bases from J; junction bases left unmatched: 8. The CDR3 coding sequence is TGTGCCAGCAGCCCGGGACAGGGGTTGGGGACCCAGTACTTC. Its protein product is CASSPGQGLGTQYF.

On this clonotype: This may be a read error, as it is one base from a much larger clone. J is TRBJ1-2 and V is TRBV29-1, with TRBD1 matching 7 bases. This CDR3 comprises 11 residues. From germline, CDR1 is SQVTM and CDR2 ANQGSEA. The CDR3 bases are TGCAGCTCACAGGGGAACTATGGCCACACCTTC. Amino acid sequence: CSSQGNYGHTF.

This clonotype was detected many times. The J gene is TRBJ2-3, the V gene TRBV11-2; no clear D gene. The CDR3 length is 16 residues. The V and J ends lost 1 base and 5 bases respectively, with 16 bases between them. Looked up from germline, CDR1 is SGHAT and CDR2 is FQNNGV. DNA for the CDR3: TGTGCCAGCAGCTTAGGCCCTGGTAGGGTGAAAGATACGCAGTATTTT. Amino acids: CASSLGPGRVKDTQYF.

This clonotype was counted ten times or more. V usage is TRBV5-5 and J usage is TRBJ1-1, with D unresolved. V was shortened by 2 bases and J by 5 bases, with 13 bases between the two germline ends. Looked up from germline, CDR1 is SGHKS and CDR2 is YYEKEE (reference sequence). This CDR3 comprises 14 residues. The CDR3 region has the DNA TGTGCCAGCAGCTTATATTGGGGTGGAACTGAAGCTTTCTTT. Its protein is CASSLYWGGTEAFF.

This clonotype was found many times. This chain joins TRBV20-1 and TRBJ1-1; 7 bases match TRBD1. This CDR3 contains 12 residues. The trim removed 6 bases at V and 4 bases at J, leaving 5 bases unmatched. Germline V lookup: CDR1 DFQATT, CDR2 SNEGSKA (reference sequence). This CDR3 reads CSAIRTGTEAFF. DNA for the CDR3: TGCAGTGCCATAAGGACAGGCACTGAAGCTTTCTTT.